This is a list of T cell receptor beta chains from one sample in a study of cytomegalovirus exposure and HLA in healthy donors. Sequencing used immunoSEQ multiplex PCR; TCRdb keeps in-frame clones, though not all of them. The sample carries 150,000 or so clones, 78% recorded once. The sequenced material came from PBMCs. These receptors were taken from a man between 35 and 55 years old in good health and CMV-seropositive. CDR3s include the opening cysteine and the closing phenylalanine or tryptophan. Clone size is shown for a subset of rows, as once, few, many or a class of expanded clone.

V	size	CDR3
TRBV7-7	few	CASSFGNSGSAETQYF
TRBV27	few	CASSFPREGPFF
TRBV10-3	few	CAISEHQGRTEAFF
TRBV29-1	few	CSAVTATTSGGTRYEQYF
TRBV5-1	-	CASRTGTGGDEQFF
TRBV6-5	few	CASSYSASLNTEAFF
TRBV30	-	CAGPGQGHYGYTF
TRBV27	-	CASKWSRLNTGELFF
TRBV5-1	-	CASSLVGDTLGYTF
TRBV5-1	-	CASSLLPSNEQFF
TRBV9	once	CASSVGSGVETQYF
TRBV29-1	-	CSVEEVGTEAFF
TRBV18	-	CASSQDVWGVRTDTQYF
TRBV6-5	once	CASSYQLTGNPGGYTF
TRBV5-6	-	CASSPDRDTEAFF
TRBV29-1	-	CSVVVGLAWGTEAFF
TRBV6-4	once	CASSRLAGLVHEQFF
TRBV11-1	-	CASSSIGEAEPNEQFF
TRBV4-2	-	CASSQDQQGAYRPQHF
TRBV5-1	-	CASSLGPGQETQYF
TRBV27	-	CASSLLGQGPSYEQYF
TRBV9	-	CASSVEPGGGEAFF
TRBV28	-	CASRPTRIQETQYF
TRBV5-1	-	CASSLVGGLGTEAFF
TRBV6-5	-	CASSYAAAAGYEQYF
TRBV9	-	CASSGAGQDEQFF
TRBV15	-	CATSRVGVYEQYF
TRBV2	-	CASSGQMNTGELFF
TRBV6-6	-	CASIMERLGELFF
TRBV19	-	CASDTGTGVYEQYF
TRBV6-5	-	CASREQGSSSPLHF
TRBV20-1	-	CSASMGQVAFF
TRBV28	-	CASSFGQESGIF
TRBV5-1	-	CASSQPLYRGKGNTGELFF
TRBV4-1	-	CASSGGEETQYF
TRBV27	once	CASSPRTGLLSEKLFF
TRBV25-1	-	CASRGTSTDTQYF
TRBV4-1	-	CASSQDDRVYEQYF
TRBV28	once	CASTKRRAMVTYEQYF
TRBV6-1	-	CASSERAATSF
TRBV30	-	CAWPLQGGNTEAFF
TRBV7-2	-	CASSLLLYRENEQFF
TRBV18	-	CASSPLTGTSGTQYF
TRBV7-2	-	CASSLFGRNQPQHF
TRBV28	-	CASSVTGVWNTDTQYF
TRBV11-2	-	CASSPNRGRATEAFF
TRBV5-4	-	CASSLEGESQHF
TRBV6-6	-	CASSYGTEGTLHF
TRBV7-2	-	CASSLTGNEQFF
TRBV2	-	CASSKGLAGGETQYF
TRBV11-1	once	CASSYGQGQRNYGYTF
TRBV7-2	once	CASSPDRGHEQYF
TRBV18	-	CASSPEQGASGNTIYF
TRBV19	once	CASIGVGGRAGANEQFF
TRBV7-2	-	CASSSPLRGIYGYTF
TRBV5-1	few	CASSRDGSYEQYF
TRBV27	once	CASSWGRETGELFF
TRBV28	-	CASSLTSHEQFF
TRBV9	-	CASSPGGSTSGNTIYF